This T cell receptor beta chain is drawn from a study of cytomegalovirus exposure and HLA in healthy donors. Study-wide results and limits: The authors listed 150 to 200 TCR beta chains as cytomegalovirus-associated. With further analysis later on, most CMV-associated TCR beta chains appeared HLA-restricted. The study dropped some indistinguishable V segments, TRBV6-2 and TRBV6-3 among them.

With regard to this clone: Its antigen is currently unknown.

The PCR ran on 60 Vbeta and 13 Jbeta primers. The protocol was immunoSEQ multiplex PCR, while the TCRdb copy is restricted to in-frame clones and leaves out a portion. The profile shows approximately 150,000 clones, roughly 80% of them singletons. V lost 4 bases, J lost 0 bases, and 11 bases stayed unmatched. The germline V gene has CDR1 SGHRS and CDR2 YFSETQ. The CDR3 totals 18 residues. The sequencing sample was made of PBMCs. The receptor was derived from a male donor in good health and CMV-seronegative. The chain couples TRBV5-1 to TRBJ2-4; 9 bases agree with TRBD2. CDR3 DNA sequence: TGCGCCAGCAGCGCTACTAGCGGGTCACGTTTAGCCAAAAACATTCAGTACTTC. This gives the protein CASSATSGSRLAKNIQYF.